A selection of T cell receptor beta chains follows, all from one sample in a study of shared clonotypes between healthy human individuals. Profiling relied on immunoSEQ multiplex PCR, and the TCRdb table lists in-frame clones only, not all of them. The data show under 200,000 clones, 85% to 95% seen once. The sequenced sample consisted of naive CD4+ T cells sorted from blood. These receptors came from a woman aged 30 to 39 in good health. The CDR3 runs from the conserved cysteine through the conserved F or W. Fields, in order: D gene, V gene, CDR3 length, J gene, clone size, CDR3 DNA, CDR3 protein. D genes are given only for firm matches. Clone size is stated in some rows and not others, as once, few, many or a class when expanded.

NA,TRBV6-5,12,TRBJ1-1,NA,TGTGCCAGCAGGAGGGAAGCAGGGGCAACTTTCTTT,CASRREAGATFF
TRBD2,TRBV19,16,TRBJ2-7,NA,TGTGCCAGTAGTGTCAGGACTAGCGGGACCCCCTACGAGCAGTACTTC,CASSVRTSGTPYEQYF
NA,TRBV10-3,15,TRBJ2-1,once,TGTGCCATCAGCATGACAGCCCCCTCCTACAATGAGCAGTTCTTC,CAISMTAPSYNEQFF
NA,TRBV29-1,15,TRBJ1-5,NA,TGCAGCGTTGCGGGGCCCGGGGATAGCAATCAGCCCCAGCATTTT,CSVAGPGDSNQPQHF
NA,TRBV5-1,14,TRBJ2-3,NA,TGCGCCAGCAGCCCAAGTAGCGGCAGTGAGACGCAGTATTTT,CASSPSSGSETQYF
TRBD1,TRBV5-1,18,TRBJ1-2,NA,TGCGCCAGCAGCCAAGTTGGTGGGACAGGGGAGTTACGCTATGGCTACACCTTC,CASSQVGGTGELRYGYTF
NA,TRBV2,13,TRBJ1-5,few,TGTGCCAGCAGTCTAGGGGCCAATCAGCCCCAGCATTTT,CASSLGANQPQHF
NA,TRBV18,12,TRBJ2-7,NA,TGTGCCAGCTCCTCGGGACTTATCGAGCAGTACTTC,CASSSGLIEQYF
NA,TRBV6-1,12,TRBJ2-7,NA,TGTGCCAGCAGTGAAGCGAGATACGAGCAGTACTTC,CASSEARYEQYF
NA,TRBV18,16,TRBJ1-1,NA,TGTGCCAGCTCACCAAGGGAAATCCAGGGGTACACTGAAGCTTTCTTT,CASSPREIQGYTEAFF
NA,TRBV9,15,TRBJ2-7,NA,TGTGCCAGCAGCGCCCGGGACTCCGGGGCCTACGAGCAGTACTTC,CASSARDSGAYEQYF
NA,TRBV19,17,TRBJ2-6,NA,TGTGCCAGTAGTCTCGACCAGGGATGGGCTGGGGCCAACGTCCTGACTTTC,CASSLDQGWAGANVLTF
TRBD2,TRBV9,14,TRBJ2-7,NA,TGTGCCAGCAGCGTACTAGCGGGAGGCTACGAGCAGTACTTC,CASSVLAGGYEQYF
TRBD1,TRBV11-2,14,TRBJ1-1,NA,TGTGCCAGCAGCTTAGGGACAGGGAACACTGAAGCTTTCTTT,CASSLGTGNTEAFF
NA,TRBV11-2,15,TRBJ2-5,NA,TGTGCCAGCAGCTTAGGGGTGACAGTCCAAGAGACCCAGTACTTC,CASSLGVTVQETQYF
TRBD2,TRBV6-4,18,TRBJ2-7,NA,TGTGCCAGCAGTCCCCTAGGACCGCTGGGACTAGCAAGCTACGAGCAGTACTTC,CASSPLGPLGLASYEQYF
NA,TRBV27,13,TRBJ2-7,NA,TGTGCCAGCAGTCTTTCCCTCGGGTACGAGCAGTACTTC,CASSLSLGYEQYF
NA,TRBV27,15,TRBJ2-4,NA,TGTGCCAGCAGTTTAGAGGACGGCGGCAAAAACATTCAGTACTTC,CASSLEDGGKNIQYF
TRBD2,TRBV15,18,TRBJ2-7,NA,TGTGCCACCAGCAGGGGGACTTTAGCGGGAGTCCTCTCCTACGAGCAGTACTTC,CATSRGTLAGVLSYEQYF
TRBD2,TRBV5-1,15,TRBJ2-7,NA,TGCGCCAGCAGCTTGGCCAGCGGGAACTCCTACGAGCAGTACTTC,CASSLASGNSYEQYF
TRBD1,TRBV2,15,TRBJ2-7,NA,TGTGCCAGCAAAAACGAACTGACAGGGGGCCACGAGCAGTACTTC,CASKNELTGGHEQYF
NA,TRBV29-1,11,TRBJ1-1,NA,TGCAGCGTCGATGGGGACACTGAAGCTTTCTTT,CSVDGDTEAFF
TRBD1,TRBV6-6,14,TRBJ1-1,NA,TGTGCCAGCCATCAGGGGGCAGGTAAGCCTGAAGCTTTCTTT,CASHQGAGKPEAFF
NA,TRBV5-1,13,TRBJ2-5,NA,TGCGCCAGCAGCTTTGAGGGTGAGGAGACCCAGTACTTC,CASSFEGEETQYF
NA,TRBV29-1,13,TRBJ2-3,NA,TGCAGCGTTGAGGGGTCTCACGGTGATACGCAGTATTTT,CSVEGSHGDTQYF
TRBD2,TRBV6-1,14,TRBJ2-1,NA,TGTGCCAGCAGACCCCTAGCGGGAGGTGGGGAGCAGTTCTTC,CASRPLAGGGEQFF
NA,TRBV5-6,12,TRBJ1-1,NA,TGTGCCAGCAGCTTAGCAGGGCTAGAAGCTTTCTTT,CASSLAGLEAFF
NA,TRBV10-1,12,TRBJ2-2,NA,TGCGCCAGCAGTTCGTCCGTCGGGGAGCTGTTTTTT,CASSSSVGELFF
NA,TRBV7-3,15,TRBJ2-5,NA,TGTGCCAGCAGCGTAACGGGCGGGTACCAAGAGACCCAGTACTTC,CASSVTGGYQETQYF
TRBD2,TRBV19,16,TRBJ2-1,once,TGTGCCAGTAGTATAGCGGGCGGGAGCACATACAATGAGCAGTTCTTC,CASSIAGGSTYNEQFF
TRBD1,TRBV28,14,TRBJ1-2,NA,TGTGCCAGCAGACTCCCGGGACAGGGGTATGGCTACACCTTC,CASRLPGQGYGYTF
TRBD1,TRBV6-1,14,TRBJ1-5,NA,TGTGCCAGCAGTGATGGACAGGGGGGTCAGCCCCAGCATTTT,CASSDGQGGQPQHF
NA,TRBV7-2,15,TRBJ2-7,NA,TGTGCCAGCAGCCGTGCCCAGGCGAGCTCCTACGAGCAGTACTTC,CASSRAQASSYEQYF
TRBD2,TRBV27,15,TRBJ2-7,NA,TGTGCCAGCAGTATCCCGGGACTAGCAGAATACGAGCAGTACTTC,CASSIPGLAEYEQYF
NA,TRBV6-6,13,TRBJ2-1,NA,TGTGCCAGCAGTGCTCCCTTAGAAGATGAGCAGTTCTTC,CASSAPLEDEQFF
NA,TRBV7-9,15,TRBJ2-7,NA,TGTGCCAGCAGCTTAGAAGGGACGAGGGACTACGAGCAGTACTTC,CASSLEGTRDYEQYF
NA,TRBV2,11,TRBJ2-5,NA,TGTGCCAGCAGTGAAGTGGCGACCCAGTACTTC,CASSEVATQYF
TRBD1,TRBV29-1,18,TRBJ2-6,NA,TGCAGCGTCTCGTCCCGGACAGGGATTCCCTCTGGGGCCAACGTCCTGACTTTC,CSVSSRTGIPSGANVLTF
NA,TRBV7-9,14,TRBJ1-3,NA,TGTGCCAGCAGCCCCATGGGGGATGGAAACACCATATATTTT,CASSPMGDGNTIYF
NA,TRBV6-5,13,TRBJ2-7,once,TGTGCCAGCAAATTACGGGAGAGATACGAGCAGTACTTC,CASKLRERYEQYF
TRBD2,TRBV6-1,13,TRBJ2-3,NA,TGTGCCACCCCTAGCGGGAGAACAGATACGCAGTATTTT,CATPSGRTDTQYF
TRBD2,TRBV7-2,15,TRBJ2-1,NA,TGTGCCAGCAGACTGGGACTAGCGGGAGGCAATGAGCAGTTCTTC,CASRLGLAGGNEQFF
NA,TRBV7-9,14,TRBJ2-7,few,TGTGCCAGCAGCTTTCGTGGGTCCCTCGGTGAGCAGTACTTC,CASSFRGSLGEQYF
TRBD2,TRBV4-1,17,TRBJ2-2,NA,TGCGCCAGCAGCCAAGCCGCGGGACTACTTAACACCGGGGAGCTGTTTTTT,CASSQAAGLLNTGELFF
NA,TRBV6-4,14,TRBJ2-2,NA,TGTGCCAGCAGCCCAACGACAGTCACCGGGGAGCTGTTTTTT,CASSPTTVTGELFF
NA,TRBV30,12,TRBJ2-7,few,TGTGCCTGGAGTTCGGGTCGGGGTGAGCAGTACTTC,CAWSSGRGEQYF
TRBD1,TRBV5-1,14,TRBJ1-1,NA,TGCGCCAGCAGCTTGTTTCAGGGGGACTTGGGAGCTTTCTTT,CASSLFQGDLGAFF
NA,TRBV5-1,14,TRBJ2-7,NA,TGCGCCAGCAGCTTGGAAGGGGGAAGCTACGAGCAGTACTTC,CASSLEGGSYEQYF
TRBD1,TRBV6-5,16,TRBJ2-7,NA,TGTGCCAGCAGTTACTCAGCGGGACAGGGATTTTACGAGCAGTACTTC,CASSYSAGQGFYEQYF
TRBD1,TRBV10-1,14,TRBJ2-7,NA,TGCGCCAGCAGTGGGACAGGGGGGCCCTACGAGCAGTACTTC,CASSGTGGPYEQYF
TRBD1,TRBV2,13,TRBJ2-7,NA,TGTGCCAGCAGTGAACCACGGACAGGGTCGCAGTACTTC,CASSEPRTGSQYF
NA,TRBV5-8,13,TRBJ2-7,NA,TGTGCCAGCAGCTTTGGGCAGACCTACGAGCAGTACTTC,CASSFGQTYEQYF
TRBD2,TRBV28,14,TRBJ2-3,NA,TGTGCCAGCCAAGCGGGAGGGAGGGCAGATACGCAGTATTTT,CASQAGGRADTQYF